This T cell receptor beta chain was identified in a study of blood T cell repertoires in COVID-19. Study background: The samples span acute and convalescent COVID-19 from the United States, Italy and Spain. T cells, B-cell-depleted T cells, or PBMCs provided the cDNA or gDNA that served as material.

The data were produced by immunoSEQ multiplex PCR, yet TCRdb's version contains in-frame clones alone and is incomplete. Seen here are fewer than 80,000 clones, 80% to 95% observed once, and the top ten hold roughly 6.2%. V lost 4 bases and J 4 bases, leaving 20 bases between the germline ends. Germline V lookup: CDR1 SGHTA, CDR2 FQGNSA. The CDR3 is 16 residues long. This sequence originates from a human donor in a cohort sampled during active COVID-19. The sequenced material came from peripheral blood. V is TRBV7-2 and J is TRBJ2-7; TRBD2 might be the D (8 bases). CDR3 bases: TGTGCCAGCAGCTCAAAGGGGGCGGGAGGTCCTTACGAGCAGTACTTC. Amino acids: CASSSKGAGGPYEQYF.